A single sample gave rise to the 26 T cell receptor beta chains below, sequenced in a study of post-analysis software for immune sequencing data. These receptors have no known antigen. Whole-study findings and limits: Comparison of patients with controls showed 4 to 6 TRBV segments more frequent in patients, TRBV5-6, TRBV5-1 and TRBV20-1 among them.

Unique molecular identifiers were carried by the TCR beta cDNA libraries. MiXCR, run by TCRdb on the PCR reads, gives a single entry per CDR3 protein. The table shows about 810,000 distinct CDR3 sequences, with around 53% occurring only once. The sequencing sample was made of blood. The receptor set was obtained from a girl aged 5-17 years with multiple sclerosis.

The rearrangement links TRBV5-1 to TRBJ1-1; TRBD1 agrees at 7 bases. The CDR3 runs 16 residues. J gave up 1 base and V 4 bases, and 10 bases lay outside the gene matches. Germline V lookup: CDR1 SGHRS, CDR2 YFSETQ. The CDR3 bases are TGCGCCAGCAGCGAAGGACAGGCAAAAACGAACACTGAAGCTTTCTTT. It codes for CASSEGQAKTNTEAFF.

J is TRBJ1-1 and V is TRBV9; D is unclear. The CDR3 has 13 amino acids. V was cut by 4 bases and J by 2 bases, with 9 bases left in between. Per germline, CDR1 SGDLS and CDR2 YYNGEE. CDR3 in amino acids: CASSMQDNTEAFF. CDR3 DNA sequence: TGTGCCAGCAGCATGCAGGACAACACTGAAGCTTTCTTT.

The DNA for the CDR3 is TGTGCCAGCAGCTTGACAGGGGCCCGCGAGCAGTACTTC. Protein: CASSLTGAREQYF. The chain uses TRBV5-5 and TRBJ2-7, with 7 bases lining up with TRBD1. This CDR3 has 13 amino acids. J lost 6 bases, V lost 1 base, and 4 bases had no gene match. The germline CDR1 and CDR2 sequences are SGHKS and YYEKEE (reference sequence).

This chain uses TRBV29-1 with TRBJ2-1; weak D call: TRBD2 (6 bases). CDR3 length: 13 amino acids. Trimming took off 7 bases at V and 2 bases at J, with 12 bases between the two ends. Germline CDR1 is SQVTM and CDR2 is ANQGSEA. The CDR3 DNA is TGCAGCGAGTTACCGGGAGCCTACAATGAGCAGTTCTTC. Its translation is CSELPGAYNEQFF.

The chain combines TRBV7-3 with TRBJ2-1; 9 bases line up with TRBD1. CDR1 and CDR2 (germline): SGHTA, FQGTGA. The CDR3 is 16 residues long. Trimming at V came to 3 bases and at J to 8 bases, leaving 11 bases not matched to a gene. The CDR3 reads CASSFTGTGLYDEQFF. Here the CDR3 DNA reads TGTGCCAGCAGCTTCACCGGGACAGGGCTTTACGATGAGCAGTTCTTC. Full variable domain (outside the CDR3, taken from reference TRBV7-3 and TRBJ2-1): GAGVSQTPSNKVTEKGKYVELRCDPISGHTALYWYRQSLGQGPEFLIYFQGTGAADDSGLPNDRFFAVRPEGSVSTLKIQRTERGDSAVYLCASSFTGTGLYDEQFFGPGTRLTVL.

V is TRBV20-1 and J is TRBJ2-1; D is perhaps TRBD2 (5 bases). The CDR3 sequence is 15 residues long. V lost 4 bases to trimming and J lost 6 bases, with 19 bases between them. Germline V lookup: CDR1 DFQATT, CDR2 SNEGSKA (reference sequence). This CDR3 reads CSATPSQQLRNEQFF. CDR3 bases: TGCAGTGCTACTCCTAGCCAGCAGCTTCGCAATGAGCAGTTCTTC.

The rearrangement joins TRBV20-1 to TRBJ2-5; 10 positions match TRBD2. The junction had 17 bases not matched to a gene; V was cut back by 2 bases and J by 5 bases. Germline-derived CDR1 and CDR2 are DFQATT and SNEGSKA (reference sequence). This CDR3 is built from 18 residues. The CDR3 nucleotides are TGCAGTGCTAGACGAGCGGGAGGGACATTAGGAGAGTTGGAGACCCAGTACTTC. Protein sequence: CSARRAGGTLGELETQYF.

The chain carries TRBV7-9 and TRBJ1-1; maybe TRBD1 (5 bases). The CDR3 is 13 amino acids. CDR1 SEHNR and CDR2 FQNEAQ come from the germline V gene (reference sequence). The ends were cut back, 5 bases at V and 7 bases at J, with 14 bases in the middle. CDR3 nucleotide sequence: TGTGCCAGCAGCGCTCGAGGGGCCCATGAAGCTTTCTTT. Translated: CASSARGAHEAFF.

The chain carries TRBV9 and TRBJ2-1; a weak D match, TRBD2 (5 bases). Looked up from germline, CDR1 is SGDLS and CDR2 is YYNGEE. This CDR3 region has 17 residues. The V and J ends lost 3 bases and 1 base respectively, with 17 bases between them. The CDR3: CASSERSEAVSYNEQFF. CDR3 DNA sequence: TGTGCCAGCAGCGAACGTAGTGAAGCGGTTTCCTACAATGAGCAGTTCTTC.

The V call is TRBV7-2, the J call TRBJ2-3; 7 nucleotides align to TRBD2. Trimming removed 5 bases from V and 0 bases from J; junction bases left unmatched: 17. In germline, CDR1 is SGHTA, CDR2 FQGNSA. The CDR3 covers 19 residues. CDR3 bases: TGTGCCAGCAGCCCAGTTGGGAGGGGCGGTGGGTCTAGCACAGATACGCAGTATTTT. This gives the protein CASSPVGRGGGSSTDTQYF. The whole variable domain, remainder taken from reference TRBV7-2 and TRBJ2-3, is GAGVSQSPSNKVTEKGKDVELRCDPISGHTALYWYRQSLGQGLEFLIYFQGNSAPDKSGLPSDRFSAERTGGSVSTLTIQRTQQEDSAVYLCASSPVGRGGGSSTDTQYFGPGTRLTVL.

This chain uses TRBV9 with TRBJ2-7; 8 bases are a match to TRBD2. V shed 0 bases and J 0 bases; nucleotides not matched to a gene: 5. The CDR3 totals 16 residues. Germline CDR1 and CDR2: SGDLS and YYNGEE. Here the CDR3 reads CASSVDRRGGSYEQYF. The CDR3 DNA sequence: TGTGCCAGCAGCGTAGATCGTCGGGGGGGCTCCTACGAGCAGTACTTC.

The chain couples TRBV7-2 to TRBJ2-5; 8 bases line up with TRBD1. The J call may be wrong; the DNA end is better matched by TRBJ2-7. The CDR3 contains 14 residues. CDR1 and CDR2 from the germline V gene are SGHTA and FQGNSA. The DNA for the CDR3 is TGTGCCAGCAGCTTAGTGCTCAGGGGGCGCGAGCAGTACTTC. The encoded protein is CASSLVLRGREQYF.

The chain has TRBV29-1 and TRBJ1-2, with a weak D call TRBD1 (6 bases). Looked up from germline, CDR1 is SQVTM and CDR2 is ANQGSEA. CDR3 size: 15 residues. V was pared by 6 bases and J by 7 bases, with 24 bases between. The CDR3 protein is CSVPGGTGGGVGYTF. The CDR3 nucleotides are TGCAGCGTGCCTGGGGGTACGGGGGGCGGAGTTGGCTACACCTTC.

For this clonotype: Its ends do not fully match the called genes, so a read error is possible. The DNA of the CDR3 is TGCGCGTCGGGACAGCCGCCCTATGGCTACACCTTC. This gives the protein CASGQPPYGYTF. J is TRBJ1-2 and V is TRBV19, with 7 positions matching TRBD1. The CDR3 runs to 12 residues. Germline loops: CDR1 LNHDA, CDR2 SQIVND (reference sequence).

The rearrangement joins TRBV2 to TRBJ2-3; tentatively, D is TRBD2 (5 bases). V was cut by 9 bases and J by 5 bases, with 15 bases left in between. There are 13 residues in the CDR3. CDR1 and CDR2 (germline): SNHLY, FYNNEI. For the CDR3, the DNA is TGTGCCAGAGCCGGGCCAGAGGGAGATACGCAGTATTTT. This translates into CARAGPEGDTQYF.

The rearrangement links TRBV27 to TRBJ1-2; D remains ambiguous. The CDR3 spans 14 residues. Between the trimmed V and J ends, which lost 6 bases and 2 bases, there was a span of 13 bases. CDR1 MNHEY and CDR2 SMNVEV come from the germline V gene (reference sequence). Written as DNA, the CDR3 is TGTGCCAGCAGGAGTGGACTTCCGAACTATGGCTACACCTTC. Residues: CASRSGLPNYGYTF.

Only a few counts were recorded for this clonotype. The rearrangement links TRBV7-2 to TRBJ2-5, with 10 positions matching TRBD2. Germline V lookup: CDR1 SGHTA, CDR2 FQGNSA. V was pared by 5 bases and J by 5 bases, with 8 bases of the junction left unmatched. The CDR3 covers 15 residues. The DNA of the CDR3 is TGTGCCAGCAGCCAGCAGCGGGAGGGCCATGAGACCCAGTACTTC. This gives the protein CASSQQREGHETQYF.

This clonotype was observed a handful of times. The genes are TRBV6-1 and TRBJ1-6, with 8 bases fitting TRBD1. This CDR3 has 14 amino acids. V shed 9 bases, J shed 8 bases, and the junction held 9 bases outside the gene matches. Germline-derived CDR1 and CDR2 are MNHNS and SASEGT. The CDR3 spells CASLTRGPDSPLHF. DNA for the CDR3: TGTGCCAGTCTTACCAGGGGGCCAGATTCACCCCTCCACTTT.

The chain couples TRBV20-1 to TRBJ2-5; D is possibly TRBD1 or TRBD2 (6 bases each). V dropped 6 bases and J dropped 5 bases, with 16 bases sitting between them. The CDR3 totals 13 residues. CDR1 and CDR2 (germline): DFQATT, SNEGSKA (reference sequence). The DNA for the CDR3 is TGCAGTGCACAATGGGGGGCGGAGGAGACCCAGTACTTC. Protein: CSAQWGAEETQYF.

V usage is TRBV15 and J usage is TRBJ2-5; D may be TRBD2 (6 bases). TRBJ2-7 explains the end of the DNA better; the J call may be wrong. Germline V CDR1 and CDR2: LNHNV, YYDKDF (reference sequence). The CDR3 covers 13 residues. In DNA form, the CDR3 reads TGTGCCACCAGCAGGGGACTGCCCTACGAGCAGTACTTC. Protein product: CATSRGLPYEQYF.

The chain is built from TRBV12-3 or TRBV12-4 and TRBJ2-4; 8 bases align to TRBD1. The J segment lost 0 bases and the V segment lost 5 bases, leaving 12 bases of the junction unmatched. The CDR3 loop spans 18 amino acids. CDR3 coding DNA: TGTGCCAGCAGTCCTTACAGGGGGACTCCTCTAGCCAAAAACATTCAGTACTTC. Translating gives CASSPYRGTPLAKNIQYF.

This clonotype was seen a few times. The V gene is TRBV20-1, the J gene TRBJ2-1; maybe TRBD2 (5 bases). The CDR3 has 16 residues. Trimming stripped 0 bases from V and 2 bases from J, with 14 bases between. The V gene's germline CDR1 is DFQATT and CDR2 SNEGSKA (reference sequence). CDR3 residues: CSARDSRGWPYNEQFF. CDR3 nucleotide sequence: TGCAGTGCTAGAGATTCCCGGGGATGGCCCTACAATGAGCAGTTCTTC.

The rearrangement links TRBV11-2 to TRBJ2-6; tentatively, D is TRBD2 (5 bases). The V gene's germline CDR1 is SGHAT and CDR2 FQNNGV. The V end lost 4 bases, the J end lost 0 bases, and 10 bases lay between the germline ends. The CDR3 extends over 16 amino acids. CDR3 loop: CASSSQRGSGANVLTF. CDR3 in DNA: TGTGCCAGCAGCTCTCAACGGGGCTCTGGGGCCAACGTCCTGACTTTC.

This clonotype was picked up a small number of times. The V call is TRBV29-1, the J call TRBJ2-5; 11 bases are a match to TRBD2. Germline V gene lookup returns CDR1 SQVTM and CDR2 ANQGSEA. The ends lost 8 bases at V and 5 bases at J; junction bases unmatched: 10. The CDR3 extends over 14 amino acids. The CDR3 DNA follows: TGCAGCTTTGGACTAGCGGGCGCGACTGAGACCCAGTACTTC. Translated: CSFGLAGATETQYF.

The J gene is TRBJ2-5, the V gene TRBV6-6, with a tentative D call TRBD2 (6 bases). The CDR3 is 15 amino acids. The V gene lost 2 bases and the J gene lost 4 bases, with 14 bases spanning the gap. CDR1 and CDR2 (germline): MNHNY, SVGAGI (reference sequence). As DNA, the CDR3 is TGTGCCAGCAGTTACGATAGGCAGGGAGGAGAGACCCAGTACTTC. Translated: CASSYDRQGGETQYF.

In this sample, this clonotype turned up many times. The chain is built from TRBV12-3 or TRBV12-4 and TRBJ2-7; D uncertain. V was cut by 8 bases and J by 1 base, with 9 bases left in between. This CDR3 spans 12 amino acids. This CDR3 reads CASRGLSYEQYF. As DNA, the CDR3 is TGTGCCAGCCGAGGTCTATCCTACGAGCAGTACTTC.